Listed below are T cell receptor beta chains from one sample, sequenced in a study of blood T cells in healthy people across ages. MiXCR, applied by TCRdb to the 5' RACE reads, yields one record per CDR3 protein. The table has about 620,000 distinct CDR3 sequences, about 21% seen once. Sequencing input: blood. Every receptor here comes from a man between 65 and 85 years old in good health. The CDR3 runs from the conserved cysteine through the conserved F or W. D genes are given only for firm matches. Expanded clones are given a class, and other clones once, few, many or no size at all.

size	J	D	V	DNA	CDR3
NA	TRBJ2-1	TRBD2	TRBV20-1	TGCAGTGCTAGAGAAGCCGGGACTAGCGGGAAGAATGAGCAGTTCTTC	CSAREAGTSGKNEQFF
few	TRBJ1-1	NA	TRBV27	TGTGCCAGCAGTTCTACGAGCGGACGGATGAACACTGAAGCTTTCTTT	CASSSTSGRMNTEAFF
NA	TRBJ2-5	NA	TRBV24-1	TGTGCCACCAGTGATTCCCGGGACGACCAAGAGACCCAGTACTTC	CATSDSRDDQETQYF
many	TRBJ2-1	NA	TRBV29-1	TGCAGCGATAAACAGGGTGGTGAGCAGTTCTTC	CSDKQGGEQFF
few	TRBJ2-3	TRBD2	TRBV3-1	TGTGCCAGCAGCTTATCGACTAGCGGGAGCATTAAGCAGTATTTT	CASSLSTSGSIKQYF
NA	TRBJ1-2	NA	TRBV4-2	TGTGCCAGCAGCCAAGAGACCGGGACGTCGAACACCTTC	CASSQETGTSNTF
many	TRBJ2-2	TRBD1	TRBV29-1	TGCAGCGTTGGAGGACAGGGGACCGGGGAGCTGTTTTTT	CSVGGQGTGELFF
NA	TRBJ1-1	NA	TRBV6-1	TGTGCCAGCACCCTTGCAGGAAAGAACACTGAAGCTTTCTTT	CASTLAGKNTEAFF
NA	TRBJ2-7	NA	TRBV20-1	TGCAGTGCGGAACCTAGGGACGTCTACGAGCAGTACTTC	CSAEPRDVYEQYF
few	TRBJ2-3	NA	TRBV20-1	TGCAGTGCTAGAGATATCTTGCGGAACCCAAGCACAGATACGCAGTATTTT	CSARDILRNPSTDTQYF
many	TRBJ2-3	NA	TRBV7-2	TGTGCTAGCAGCTCCGGGGCAGATACGCAGTATTTT	CASSSGADTQYF